These T cell receptor beta chains were read from a single sample in a study of molecular identifiers for immune sequencing clone quantification. TCRdb analysed the PCR reads with MiXCR anew, one entry per CDR3 protein. The sample includes over 600,000 distinct CDR3 sequences, just under 20% of them seen just once. Material: naive CD8+ T cells from blood, with Jurkat cell RNA spiked in. Source of these receptors: a human donor in good health. Some libraries in this study had Jurkat cell RNA spiked in. CDR3s include the opening cysteine and the closing phenylalanine or tryptophan. A D gene is named only where the DNA matches it firmly. A row's size may be missing; if present it is once, few, many or a size class.

CDR3: CASSSGQNQETQYF
DNA: TGTGCCAGCAGTTCGGGACAGAACCAAGAGACCCAGTACTTC
V: TRBV5-8
size: many
J: TRBJ2-5
D: TRBD1

CDR3: CSVEGAGTADTQYF
DNA: TGCAGCGTTGAAGGTGCAGGTACGGCAGATACGCAGTATTTT
V: TRBV29-1
size: few
J: TRBJ2-3
D: -

CDR3: CASSLVLGIGTEAFF
DNA: TGTGCCAGCAGCTTGGTTTTAGGGATAGGGACTGAAGCTTTCTTT
V: TRBV5-4
size: many
J: TRBJ1-1
D: -

CDR3: CASSQAVLGTGSINTEAFF
DNA: TGCGCCAGCAGCCAAGCCGTTTTGGGGACAGGGAGTATTAACACTGAAGCTTTCTTT
V: TRBV4-3
size: few
J: TRBJ1-1
D: TRBD1

CDR3: CASSLTLSSGRGNEQFF
DNA: TGTGCCAGCAGCTTAACTCTTTCTAGCGGGAGGGGAAATGAGCAGTTCTTC
V: TRBV7-6
size: -
J: TRBJ2-1
D: TRBD2

CDR3: CASSDRVGGTEAFF
DNA: TGTGCCAGCAGTGACAGGGTAGGGGGGACTGAAGCTTTCTTT
V: TRBV6-5
size: many
J: TRBJ1-1
D: TRBD1

CDR3: CAISESSGGQIIDTQYF
DNA: TGTGCCATCAGTGAGTCCAGCGGGGGGCAAATCATAGATACGCAGTATTTT
V: TRBV10-3
size: many
J: TRBJ2-3
D: TRBD2

CDR3: CASSFSNSNQPQHF
DNA: TGTGCCAGCAGCTTCAGTAATAGCAATCAGCCCCAGCATTTT
V: TRBV7-2
size: many
J: TRBJ1-5
D: -

CDR3: CASSQVGGAETQYF
DNA: TGCGCCAGCAGCCAGGTCGGGGGGGCGGAGACCCAGTACTTC
V: TRBV4-1
size: few
J: TRBJ2-5
D: TRBD2

CDR3: CAWSLTAGANVLTF
DNA: TGTGCCTGGAGTTTGACAGCGGGGGCCAACGTCCTGACTTTC
V: TRBV30
size: many
J: TRBJ2-6
D: -

CDR3: CASSFAGQGWTEAFF
DNA: TGTGCCAGCAGTTTTGCGGGGCAGGGATGGACTGAAGCTTTCTTT
V: TRBV27
size: many
J: TRBJ1-1
D: -

CDR3: CASSFLTGGNEQFF
DNA: TGTGCCAGCAGTTTCCTGACAGGGGGCAATGAGCAGTTCTTC
V: TRBV27
size: many
J: TRBJ2-1
D: TRBD1

CDR3: CASSSPWSDTQYF
DNA: TGCGCCAGCTCGAGCCCTTGGTCAGATACGCAGTATTTT
V: TRBV10-2
size: many
J: TRBJ2-3
D: -

CDR3: CASSTGGAINQPQHF
DNA: TGTGCCAGCAGTACCGGGGGGGCTATCAATCAGCCCCAGCATTTT
V: TRBV7-9
size: many
J: TRBJ1-5
D: -

CDR3: CASSLQRHLNTEAFF
DNA: TGCGCCAGCAGCTTGCAACGTCACCTGAACACTGAAGCTTTCTTT
V: TRBV5-1
size: many
J: TRBJ1-1
D: -

CDR3: CASSPTGISGNTIYF
DNA: TGTGCCAGCAGTCCGACAGGGATCTCTGGAAACACCATATATTTT
V: TRBV6-5
size: many
J: TRBJ1-3
D: TRBD1

CDR3: CASSQGAGFSYEQYF
DNA: TGTGCCAGTAGTCAAGGGGCTGGATTTTCGTACGAGCAGTACTTC
V: TRBV19
size: few
J: TRBJ2-7
D: -

CDR3: CASSASGVRDTQYF
DNA: TGTGCCAGCAGCGCGTCGGGAGTTAGAGATACGCAGTATTTT
V: TRBV9
size: few
J: TRBJ2-3
D: -

CDR3: CASSSLFLGNTIYF
DNA: TGTGCCAGCAGCTCCCTTTTCCTTGGAAACACCATATATTTT
V: TRBV7-9
size: -
J: TRBJ1-3
D: -

CDR3: CASSYPATRPGVGLGAREQYF
DNA: TGTGCCAGCAGTTACCCCGCCACCAGACCGGGAGTTGGGCTCGGGGCTCGGGAGCAGTACTTC
V: TRBV6-2/TRBV6-3
size: few
J: TRBJ2-7
D: -